This T cell receptor (beta chain) was sequenced during a study of T cells in Graves' hyperthyroidism and ophthalmopathy. Study as a whole: Upon initial diagnosis and before any treatment, peripheral blood was collected.

Comment on this clonotype: Its cognate antigen is unknown.

V was pared by 7 bases and J by 3 bases, with 7 bases of the junction left unmatched. The CDR3 length is 14 residues. Germline lookup yields CDR1 MNHNS and CDR2 SASEGT. Ahead of any ophthalmopathy symptoms, the blood sample was obtained at the first diagnosis of hyperthyroidism. TCR beta CDR3 regions were amplified from RNA. The HTBI primer set drove a first-round RT-PCR of the TCR CDR3. Each CDR3 protein gets one entry after TCRdb re-called the multiplex PCR reads with MiXCR. The sample carries roughly 400,000 distinct CDR3 sequences, approximately 15% recorded once. General study points: Using 13 V-J features, a model discriminated ophthalmopathy from stable hyperthyroidism. For ophthalmopathy, model prediction preceded onset by a median roughly 6.3 months.

Material: blood. The clonotype was recovered from a woman younger than 30 with Graves' hyperthyroidism that later progressed to Graves' ophthalmopathy. The gene calls are TRBV6-1 and TRBJ2-5, with 8 bases identical to TRBD1. As DNA, the CDR3 is TGTGCCAGCAAGGACCCGGGACAGGAAGAGACCCAGTACTTC. It yields the protein CASKDPGQEETQYF.